These T cell receptor beta chains were read from a single sample in a study of blood T cell repertoires in COVID-19. Method: immunoSEQ multiplex PCR; TCRdb's copy keeps in-frame clones and lacks some. Of about 200,000 clones in the sample, 65% to 85% were seen once. Input material: peripheral blood. These receptor sequences come from a woman aged 45 to 65 with acute or convalescent COVID-19. The CDR3 runs from the conserved cysteine through the conserved F or W. A D gene is named only where the DNA matches it firmly. Clone size is stated in some rows and not others, as once, few, many or a class when expanded.

j_gene,len,abundance,d_gene,v_gene,CDR3aa,CDR3nt
TRBJ2-7,16,NA,TRBD2,TRBV5-1,CASSFVPTSGNQKQYF,TGCGCCAGCAGCTTCGTACCGACTAGCGGGAATCAAAAGCAGTACTTC
TRBJ1-1,16,NA,NA,TRBV6-6,CASSSTGPHMNTEAFF,TGTGCCAGCAGTTCAACAGGGCCCCACATGAACACTGAAGCTTTCTTT
TRBJ2-5,14,NA,NA,TRBV2,CASMRGLNQETQYF,TGTGCCAGCATGCGGGGGCTGAACCAAGAGACCCAGTACTTC
TRBJ1-1,11,NA,NA,TRBV29-1,CSTRQHTEAFF,TGCAGCACCAGACAGCACACTGAAGCTTTCTTT
TRBJ2-3,15,NA,NA,TRBV11-1,CASSLSGVLTDTQYF,TGTGCCAGCAGCTTGTCGGGAGTACTCACAGATACGCAGTATTTT
TRBJ1-1,16,few,NA,TRBV18,CASSTIRVKENTEAFF,TGTGCCAGCTCTACTATCCGGGTAAAAGAGAACACTGAAGCTTTCTTT
TRBJ2-6,19,NA,TRBD1,TRBV10-3,CAISGDRGLGSPGANVLTF,TGTGCCATCAGTGGTGACAGGGGGCTTGGGTCCCCTGGGGCCAACGTCCTGACTTTC
TRBJ2-3,14,NA,NA,TRBV6-5,CASTRRVGADTQYF,TGTGCCAGCACCCGCAGGGTCGGCGCAGATACGCAGTATTTT
TRBJ2-7,15,few,TRBD1,TRBV2,CASSRETGISYEQYF,TGTGCCAGCAGTCGCGAGACAGGGATTTCCTACGAGCAGTACTTC
TRBJ2-3,14,NA,TRBD2,TRBV3-1/TRBV3-2,CASSFSRGADTQYF,TGTGCCAGCAGTTTCTCCCGGGGGGCAGATACGCAGTATTTT
TRBJ2-7,14,NA,NA,TRBV5-6,CASSFTAPTYEQYF,TGTGCCAGCAGCTTCACAGCCCCCACCTACGAGCAGTACTTC
TRBJ1-1,15,NA,TRBD1,TRBV2,CASSLQGARNTEAFF,TGTGCCAGCAGTTTACAGGGGGCAAGGAACACTGAAGCTTTCTTT
TRBJ1-3,14,NA,NA,TRBV30,CAWARDSSGNTIYF,TGTGCCTGGGCACGCGACAGCTCTGGAAACACCATATATTTT
TRBJ1-5,15,NA,TRBD1,TRBV19,CASSVGQGSSQPQHF,TGTGCCAGTAGTGTGGGACAGGGGAGCAGTCAGCCCCAGCATTTT
TRBJ1-2,10,NA,NA,TRBV29-1,CSVGTEGYTF,TGCAGCGTGGGTACAGAAGGCTACACCTTC
TRBJ1-4,17,NA,NA,TRBV15,CATSRVQAVATNEKLFF,TGTGCCACCAGCAGAGTACAGGCGGTGGCAACTAATGAAAAACTGTTTTTT
TRBJ2-1,16,NA,TRBD2,TRBV11-3,CASSLAGTSGYNEQFF,TGTGCCAGCAGCTTAGCAGGGACTAGCGGCTACAATGAGCAGTTCTTC
TRBJ1-5,15,NA,TRBD1,TRBV28,CASSDGQGKAQPQHF,TGTGCCAGCAGTGACGGACAGGGCAAGGCTCAGCCCCAGCATTTT
TRBJ2-7,16,NA,NA,TRBV11-2,CASSLYMVRGVYEQYF,TGTGCCAGCAGCTTATACATGGTTAGGGGTGTGTACGAGCAGTACTTC
TRBJ1-2,12,NA,NA,TRBV2,CASSEVAASYTF,TGTGCCAGCAGTGAAGTGGCAGCGTCCTACACCTTC
TRBJ2-7,15,NA,TRBD2,TRBV10-1,CASSESRGRTYEQYF,TGCGCCAGCAGTGAGTCGCGCGGGAGGACCTACGAGCAGTACTTC
TRBJ2-7,13,NA,NA,TRBV2,CASSTTLAREQYF,TGTGCCAGCAGTACTACCCTAGCGCGGGAGCAGTACTTC
TRBJ2-5,13,NA,NA,TRBV7-3,CASSLNFQETQYF,TGTGCCAGCAGCTTAAACTTCCAAGAGACCCAGTACTTC
TRBJ2-3,16,NA,NA,TRBV18,CASSRDTQLSTDTQYF,TGTGCCAGCTCACGGGACACACAATTAAGCACAGATACGCAGTATTTT
TRBJ2-6,18,few,NA,TRBV2,CASTRQVERYSGANVLTF,TGTGCCAGCACGAGACAGGTCGAGCGTTACTCTGGGGCCAACGTCCTGACTTTC
TRBJ2-1,12,NA,NA,TRBV12-3/TRBV12-4,CASRYRVVEQFF,TGTGCCAGCAGATACAGGGTTGTGGAGCAGTTCTTC
TRBJ2-1,12,NA,NA,TRBV7-2,CASSLTGERKFF,TGTGCCAGCAGCTTAACCGGGGAGAGAAAGTTCTTC
TRBJ1-6,16,NA,NA,TRBV6-6,CAGRTGLSSYNSPLHF,TGTGCCGGCCGAACAGGGTTAAGCTCCTATAATTCACCCCTCCACTTT
TRBJ2-7,15,once,NA,TRBV19,CASSIGARIKYEQYF,TGTGCCAGTAGTATTGGGGCTAGAATCAAGTACGAGCAGTACTTC
TRBJ2-1,18,NA,TRBD2,TRBV6-1,CASSEAEAGGAWGNEQFF,TGTGCCAGCAGTGAAGCCGAAGCGGGAGGGGCGTGGGGCAATGAGCAGTTCTTC
TRBJ1-2,15,once,TRBD1,TRBV5-6,CTSSPDRGESYGYTF,TGTACCAGCAGCCCCGACAGGGGAGAAAGCTATGGCTACACCTTC
TRBJ1-1,14,few,NA,TRBV2,CASRGHLSQDEAFF,TGTGCCAGCAGGGGACACCTATCGCAGGATGAAGCTTTCTTT
TRBJ1-5,14,NA,NA,TRBV19,CASSDAVVSQPQHF,TGTGCCAGTAGTGATGCGGTAGTTTCTCAGCCCCAGCATTTT
TRBJ2-4,17,NA,TRBD2,TRBV15,CATSRDLTSGSKYIQYF,TGTGCCACCAGCAGAGATCTGACTAGCGGGAGTAAGTACATTCAGTACTTC
TRBJ2-7,17,NA,TRBD2,TRBV28,CASSFGLRSGRDYEQYF,TGTGCCAGCAGTTTCGGGCTACGAAGCGGGAGGGACTACGAGCAGTACTTC
TRBJ1-1,14,NA,TRBD1,TRBV2,CASSQQGLVTEAFF,TGTGCCAGCAGTCAACAGGGGCTAGTCACTGAAGCTTTCTTT
TRBJ2-5,16,NA,NA,TRBV9,CASSDSGTHTQETQYF,TGTGCCAGCAGCGATTCCGGGACTCATACTCAAGAGACCCAGTACTTC
TRBJ2-1,13,NA,NA,TRBV18,CASSPMYQGEQFF,TGTGCCAGCTCACCGATGTATCAGGGTGAGCAGTTCTTC
TRBJ2-1,13,few,TRBD2,TRBV24-1,CATSTWGGNEQFF,TGTGCCACCAGTACGTGGGGGGGCAATGAGCAGTTCTTC
TRBJ2-2,18,few,NA,TRBV19,CASSTEFYRAGHTGELFF,TGTGCCAGTAGCACCGAGTTTTACCGGGCGGGACACACCGGGGAGCTGTTTTTT
TRBJ2-5,14,NA,NA,TRBV2,CASRRYIGQETQYF,TGTGCCAGCAGGCGTTATATTGGCCAAGAGACCCAGTACTTC
TRBJ2-1,12,NA,NA,TRBV3-1/TRBV3-2,CASSRGTYEQFF,TGTGCCAGCAGCCGAGGGACTTATGAGCAGTTCTTC
TRBJ1-6,17,NA,TRBD1,TRBV5-8,CASSLESIDRAYSPLHF,TGTGCCAGCAGCTTGGAGTCAATTGACAGGGCTTATTCACCCCTCCACTTT
TRBJ2-3,15,once,TRBD2,TRBV24-1,CATSDEVGGPDTQYF,TGTGCCACCAGTGATGAAGTGGGAGGGCCTGATACGCAGTATTTT
TRBJ2-1,14,NA,TRBD2,TRBV19,CASRKGRAYNEQFF,TGTGCCAGTAGGAAAGGGAGGGCCTACAATGAGCAGTTCTTC
TRBJ2-5,16,NA,TRBD1,TRBV5-4,CASSLRQGAPQETQYF,TGTGCCAGCAGCCTGAGACAGGGGGCGCCCCAAGAGACCCAGTACTTC
TRBJ1-6,19,few,TRBD1,TRBV15,CATSRDSTGQTLMGSPLHF,TGTGCCACCAGCAGAGACTCAACGGGACAGACTTTAATGGGGTCACCCCTCCACTTT
TRBJ2-1,15,NA,TRBD2,TRBV19,CASTRERSIGGEQFF,TGTGCCAGTACCAGGGAGCGGTCTATCGGGGGGGAGCAGTTCTTC
TRBJ1-2,10,NA,NA,TRBV29-1,CSVGDTGYTF,TGCAGCGTTGGGGACACCGGCTACACCTTC
TRBJ2-3,11,NA,NA,TRBV25-1,CASSLTDTQYF,TGTGCCAGCAGCCTAACAGATACGCAGTATTTT
TRBJ2-3,13,once,NA,TRBV5-1,CASSLDNTDTQYF,TGCGCCAGCAGCTTGGACAACACAGATACGCAGTATTTT
TRBJ2-7,16,NA,TRBD1,TRBV19,CASSPRGTGATYEQYF,TGTGCCAGTAGTCCCCGGGGGACAGGGGCCACCTACGAGCAGTACTTC
TRBJ1-2,16,NA,TRBD1,TRBV5-6,CASSQRQGRTLYGYTF,TGTGCCAGCAGCCAACGACAGGGGCGAACCCTCTATGGCTACACCTTC
TRBJ2-3,14,NA,NA,TRBV5-6,CATKISASTDTQYF,TGTGCCACCAAGATTAGCGCATCCACAGATACGCAGTATTTT
TRBJ2-7,15,NA,TRBD2,TRBV15,CATSRETSGSYEQYF,TGTGCCACCAGCAGGGAGACTAGCGGCTCCTACGAGCAGTACTTC
TRBJ1-4,14,NA,NA,TRBV25-1,CASSDTIGGEKLFF,TGTGCCAGCAGTGACACCATTGGTGGCGAAAAACTGTTTTTT
TRBJ2-7,15,NA,TRBD1,TRBV7-3,CASSPWTGGPYEQYF,TGTGCCAGCAGCCCCTGGACAGGGGGACCCTACGAGCAGTACTTC